These 18 T cell receptor beta chains originate from one sample sequenced in a study of OX40 agonist ivuxolimab in advanced cancers. Assay: immunoSEQ multiplex PCR; the TCRdb copy retains only in-frame clones and omits some. The sample consists of tens of thousands of clones, roughly 88% of them appearing once. Source: CD4+ or CD8+ T cells sorted from blood, taken in a trial of the OX40 agonist ivuxolimab. The receptors originated from an adult with an advanced solid tumor such as melanoma, head and neck, liver or kidney cancer.

V usage is TRBV6-5 and J usage is TRBJ2-3, with D uncertain. The CDR3 contains 14 residues. Germline lookup yields CDR1 MNHEY and CDR2 SVGAGI. V gave up 4 bases and J gave up 0 bases, with 8 bases separating them. CDR3 residues: CASSSGPSTDTQYF. The CDR3 coding sequence is TGTGCCAGCAGTTCTGGACCTAGCACAGATACGCAGTATTTT.

This clone has just one count. The V call is TRBV5-1, the J call TRBJ2-5; 8 bases map to TRBD2. The CDR3 sequence is 15 residues long. With 1 base clipped from V and 3 bases from J, the junction kept 5 bases outside the gene matches. Germline CDR1 and CDR2: SGHRS and YFSETQ. The CDR3 sequence: CASSLLLADEETQYF. DNA for the CDR3: TGCGCCAGCAGCTTGTTACTAGCGGACGAAGAGACCCAGTACTTC.

The V and J genes are TRBV30 and TRBJ2-3; tentatively, D is TRBD1 or TRBD2 (6 bases each). V was trimmed by 3 bases and J by 2 bases, leaving 18 bases between them. Germline assignment: CDR1 GTSNPN and CDR2 SVGIG (reference sequence). There are 16 residues in the CDR3. The CDR3 sequence is CAWRAVAGTYTDTQYF. DNA for the CDR3: TGTGCCTGGAGGGCCGTCGCGGGGACATACACAGATACGCAGTATTTT.

The V gene is TRBV10-3, the J gene TRBJ2-7; weak D call: TRBD1 (5 bases). Germline V CDR1 and CDR2: ENHRY, SYGVKD. V was shortened by 2 bases and J by 1 base, with 6 bases between the two germline ends. This CDR3 contains 13 residues. The CDR3 nucleotides read TGTGCCATCAGTGAGGACAGTTCCTACGAGCAGTACTTC. As protein: CAISEDSSYEQYF.

This chain links TRBV30 with TRBJ1-1; 8 positions match TRBD1. CDR3 size: 16 residues. The germline CDR1 and CDR2 sequences are GTSNPN and SVGIG (reference sequence). V was clipped by 4 bases and J by 4 bases; unmatched bases: 14. The CDR3, as DNA: TGTGCCTGGATTAAAGCAGGGGGCCAGTGGGGCACTGAAGCTTTCTTT. This gives the protein CAWIKAGGQWGTEAFF.

With respect to this clone: One end of the junction varies from germline; a read error may be responsible. V is TRBV5-1 and J is TRBJ1-2, with D perhaps matching TRBD1 (5 bases). Germline assignment: CDR1 SGHRS and CDR2 YFSETQ. The CDR3 covers 13 residues. In DNA form, the CDR3 reads TGCGCCAGCCGCTTAGGGGAGGGGTATGGCTACACCTTC. Its protein product is CASRLGEGYGYTF.

The V gene is TRBV6-1, the J gene TRBJ2-3; 9 positions match TRBD2. Germline assignment: CDR1 MNHNS and CDR2 SASEGT. This CDR3 region has 17 residues. Losses at the gene ends were 4 bases for V and 1 base for J; bases not matched to a gene: 9. CDR3 amino acids: CASSVSAGGPGTDTQYF. CDR3 bases: TGTGCCAGCAGTGTATCGGCGGGGGGGCCGGGCACAGATACGCAGTATTTT.

This clone was counted once. This chain links TRBV29-1 with TRBJ2-7, with D tentatively TRBD1 (5 bases). This CDR3 is built from 12 residues. Between the trimmed V and J ends, which lost 6 bases and 3 bases, there was a span of 12 bases. Germline V CDR1 and CDR2: SQVTM, ANQGSEA. The CDR3 region is CSVGDSYYEQYF. For the CDR3, the DNA is TGCAGCGTCGGAGACAGCTACTACGAGCAGTACTTC.

The chain couples TRBV7-9 to TRBJ1-1; 7 bases are shared with TRBD1. CDR3 length: 17 amino acids. Trimming cost V 0 bases and J 3 bases; bases outside gene matches: 10. Looked up from germline, CDR1 is SEHNR and CDR2 is FQNEAQ (reference sequence). In DNA, the CDR3 is TGTGCCAGCAGCTTAGCCCTCACAGGGGAGGGATACACTGAAGCTTTCTTT. The encoded protein is CASSLALTGEGYTEAFF.

The chain is built from TRBV4-1 and TRBJ1-1; D is undetermined. This CDR3 is built from 13 residues. Germline CDR1 reads MGHRA; CDR2 reads YSYEKL. Trimming cost V 1 base and J 1 base, with 4 bases left between them. In DNA form, the CDR3 reads TGCGCCAGCAGCCAAGGTCAGAACACTGAAGCTTTCTTT. This codes for CASSQGQNTEAFF.

The genes are TRBV7-8 and TRBJ1-5; D gene ambiguous. V was cut by 5 bases and J by 2 bases, with 19 bases left in between. The V gene's germline CDR1 is SGHVS and CDR2 FQNEAQ. The length of the CDR3 is 17 residues. CDR3 nucleotide sequence: TGTGCCAGCAGCAACCACCCCCAGGCGAGGGGCAATCAGCCCCAGCATTTT. This gives the protein CASSNHPQARGNQPQHF.

In this sample, this clone turned up once. The CDR3: CASLDPSVRGYTF. For the CDR3, the DNA is TGTGCCAGCCTGGACCCCTCTGTCCGCGGCTACACCTTC. The V call is TRBV27, the J call TRBJ1-2; D ambiguous. CDR1 is MNHEY and CDR2 is SMNVEV in the germline V gene (reference sequence). The V and J ends lost 8 bases and 8 bases respectively, with 18 bases between them. CDR3 length: 13 amino acids.

The gene calls are TRBV15 and TRBJ1-4; D unclear. CDR3 length equals 16 residues. Trimming took 0 bases from V and 0 from J, leaving 8 bases between them. Germline CDR1 and CDR2: LNHNV and YYDKDF (reference sequence). CDR3 sequence reads: CATSRDSASTNEKLFF. CDR3 coding DNA: TGTGCCACCAGCAGAGATTCGGCGTCAACTAATGAAAAACTGTTTTTT.

This rearrangement joins TRBV19 to TRBJ1-6, with D perhaps matching TRBD1 (6 bases). Germline lookup yields CDR1 LNHDA and CDR2 SQIVND (reference sequence). The CDR3 is 16 residues long. Trimming cost V 4 bases and J 2 bases, with 12 bases left between them. This chain's CDR3 is CASSKRTAAYNSPLHF. In DNA form, the CDR3 reads TGTGCCAGTAGTAAAAGGACAGCAGCCTATAATTCACCCCTCCACTTT. The variable domain in full, with the rest retrieved from reference TRBV19 and TRBJ1-6, is DGGITQSPKYLFRKEGQNVTLSCEQNLNHDAMYWYRQDPGQGLRLIYYSQIVNDFQKGDIAEGYSVSREKKESFPLTVTSAQKNPTAFYLCASSKRTAAYNSPLHFGNGTRLTVT.

V is TRBV4-1 and J is TRBJ1-1; D gene uncertain. Germline V gives CDR1 MGHRA, CDR2 YSYEKL. Trimming removed 0 bases from V and 1 base from J, with 6 bases in between. This CDR3 comprises 14 residues. CDR3 region: CASSQDGQNTEAFF. The CDR3 nucleotides are TGCGCCAGCAGCCAAGATGGGCAGAACACTGAAGCTTTCTTT.

The chain employs TRBV4-2 and TRBJ1-3; tentative D call: TRBD1 (5 bases). Germline CDR1 reads LGHNA; CDR2 reads YNFKEQ. V was trimmed by 4 bases and J by 4 bases, leaving 14 bases between them. The CDR3 runs 15 residues. The CDR3 loop reads CASSLRTEGGNTIYF. The CDR3 DNA follows: TGTGCCAGCAGCCTCAGGACGGAGGGGGGAAACACCATATATTTT.

This sequence joins TRBV19 and TRBJ1-4, with D hard to call. Looked up from germline, CDR1 is LNHDA and CDR2 is SQIVND (reference sequence). The CDR3 covers 13 residues. The V gene lost 4 bases and the J gene lost 10 bases, with 13 bases spanning the gap. The DNA for the CDR3 is TGTGCCAGTAGTACGGGGATCGCCGGAAAACTGTTTTTT. It translates to CASSTGIAGKLFF.

The rearrangement joins TRBV9 to TRBJ2-3; 13 bases fit TRBD2. V lost 4 bases and J lost 3; bases outside the gene matches: 5. This CDR3 has 16 residues. Germline lookup yields CDR1 SGDLS and CDR2 YYNGEE. The DNA for the CDR3 is TGTGCCAGCAGCACAGAGGGACTAGCGGGAACAGATACGCAGTATTTT. It is translated as CASSTEGLAGTDTQYF.